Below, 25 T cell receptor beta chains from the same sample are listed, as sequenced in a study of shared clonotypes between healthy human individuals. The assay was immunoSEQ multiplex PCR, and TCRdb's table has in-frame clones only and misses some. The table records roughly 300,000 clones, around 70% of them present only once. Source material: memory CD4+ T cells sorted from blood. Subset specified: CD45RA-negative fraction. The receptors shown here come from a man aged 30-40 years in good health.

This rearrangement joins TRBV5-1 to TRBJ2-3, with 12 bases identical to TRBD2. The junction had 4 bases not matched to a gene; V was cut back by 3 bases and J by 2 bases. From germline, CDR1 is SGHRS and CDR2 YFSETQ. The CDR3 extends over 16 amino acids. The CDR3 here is CASSSGLAGNTDTQYF. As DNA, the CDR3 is TGCGCCAGCAGCTCCGGACTAGCGGGAAACACAGATACGCAGTATTTT.

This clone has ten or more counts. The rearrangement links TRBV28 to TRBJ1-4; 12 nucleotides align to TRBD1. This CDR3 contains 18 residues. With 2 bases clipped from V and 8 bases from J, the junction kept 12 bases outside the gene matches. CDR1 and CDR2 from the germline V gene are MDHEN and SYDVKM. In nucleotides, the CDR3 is TGTGCCAGCAGTTTACTGGAGGGGACAGGGGGCGCATGGGAAAAACTGTTTTTT. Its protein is CASSLLEGTGGAWEKLFF.

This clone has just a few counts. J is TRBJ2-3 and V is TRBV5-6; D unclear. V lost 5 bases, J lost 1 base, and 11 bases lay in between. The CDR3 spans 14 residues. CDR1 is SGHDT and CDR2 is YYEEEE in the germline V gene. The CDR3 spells CASRFFGGTDTQYF. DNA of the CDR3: TGTGCCAGCAGGTTCTTTGGGGGCACAGATACGCAGTATTTT.

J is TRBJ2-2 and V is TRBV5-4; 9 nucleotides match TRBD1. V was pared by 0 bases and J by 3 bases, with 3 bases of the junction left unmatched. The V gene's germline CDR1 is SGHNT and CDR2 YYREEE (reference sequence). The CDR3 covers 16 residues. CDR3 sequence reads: CASSLAGTGYTGELFF. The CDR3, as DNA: TGTGCCAGCAGCTTGGCCGGGACAGGGTACACCGGGGAGCTGTTTTTT.

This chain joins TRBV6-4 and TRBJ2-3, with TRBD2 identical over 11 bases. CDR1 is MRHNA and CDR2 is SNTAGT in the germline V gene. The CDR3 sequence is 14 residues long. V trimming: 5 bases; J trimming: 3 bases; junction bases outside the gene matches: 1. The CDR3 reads CASSRTSGTDTQYF. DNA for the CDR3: TGTGCCAGCAGTCGGACTAGCGGGACAGATACGCAGTATTTT.

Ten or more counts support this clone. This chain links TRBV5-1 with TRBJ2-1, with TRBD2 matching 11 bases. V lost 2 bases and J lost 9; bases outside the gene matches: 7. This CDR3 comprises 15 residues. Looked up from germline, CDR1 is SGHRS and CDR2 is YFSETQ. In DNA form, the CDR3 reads TGCGCCAGCAGCTTTAGCGGGAGGGCCAATAGTGAGCAGTTCTTC. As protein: CASSFSGRANSEQFF.

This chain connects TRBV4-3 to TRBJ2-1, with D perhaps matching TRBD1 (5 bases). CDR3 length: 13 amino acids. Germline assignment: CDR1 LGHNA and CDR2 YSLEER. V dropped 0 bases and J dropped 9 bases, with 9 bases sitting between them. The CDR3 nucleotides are TGCGCCAGCAGCCAAGATTGGGGCAGTGAGCAGTTCTTC. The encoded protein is CASSQDWGSEQFF.

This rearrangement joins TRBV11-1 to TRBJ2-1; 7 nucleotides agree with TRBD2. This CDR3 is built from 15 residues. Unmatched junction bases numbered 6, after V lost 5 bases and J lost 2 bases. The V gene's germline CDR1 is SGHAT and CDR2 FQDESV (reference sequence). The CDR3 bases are TGTGCCAGCAGCCTACTAGCGAACACCTACAATGAGCAGTTCTTC. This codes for CASSLLANTYNEQFF.

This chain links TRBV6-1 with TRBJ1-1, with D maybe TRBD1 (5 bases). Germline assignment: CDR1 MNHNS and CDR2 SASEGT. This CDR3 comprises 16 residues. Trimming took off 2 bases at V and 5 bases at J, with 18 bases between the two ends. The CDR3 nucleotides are TGTGCCAGCAGTGAATCGGCGACAGCGGGATGGACTGAAGCTTTCTTT. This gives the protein CASSESATAGWTEAFF.

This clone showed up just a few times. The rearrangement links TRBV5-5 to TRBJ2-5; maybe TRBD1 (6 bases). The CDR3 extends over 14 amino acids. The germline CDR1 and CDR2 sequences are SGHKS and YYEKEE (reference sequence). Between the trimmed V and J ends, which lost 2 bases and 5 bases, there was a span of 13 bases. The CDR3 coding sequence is TGTGCCAGCAGCTTAACAGGGAAGTGGGAGACCCAGTACTTC. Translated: CASSLTGKWETQYF.

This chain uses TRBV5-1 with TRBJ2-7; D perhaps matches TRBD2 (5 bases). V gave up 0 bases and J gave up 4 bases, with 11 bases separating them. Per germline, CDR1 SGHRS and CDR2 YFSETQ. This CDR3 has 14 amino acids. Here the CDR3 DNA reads TGCGCCAGCAGCTTGGAACTAGTTACTTACGAGCAGTACTTC. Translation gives CASSLELVTYEQYF.

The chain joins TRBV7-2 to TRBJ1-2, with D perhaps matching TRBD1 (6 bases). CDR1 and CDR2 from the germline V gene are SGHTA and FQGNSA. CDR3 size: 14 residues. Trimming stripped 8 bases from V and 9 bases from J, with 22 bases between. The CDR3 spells CASDTQGVMVSYTF. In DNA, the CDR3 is TGTGCCAGCGACACACAGGGAGTCATGGTTAGCTACACCTTC.

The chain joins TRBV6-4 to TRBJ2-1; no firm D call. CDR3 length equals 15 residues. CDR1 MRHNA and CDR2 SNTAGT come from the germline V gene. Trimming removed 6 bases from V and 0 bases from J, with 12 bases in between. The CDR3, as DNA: TGTGCCAGCAGCGAGAGCCTAAGCTCCTACAATGAGCAGTTCTTC. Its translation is CASSESLSSYNEQFF.

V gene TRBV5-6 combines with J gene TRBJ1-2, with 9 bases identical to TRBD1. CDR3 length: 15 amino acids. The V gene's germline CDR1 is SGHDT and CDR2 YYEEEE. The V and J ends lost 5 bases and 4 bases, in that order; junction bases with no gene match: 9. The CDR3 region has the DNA TGTGCCAGCAGGCCGTATACAGGGGGCTTCTATGGCTACACCTTC. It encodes CASRPYTGGFYGYTF.

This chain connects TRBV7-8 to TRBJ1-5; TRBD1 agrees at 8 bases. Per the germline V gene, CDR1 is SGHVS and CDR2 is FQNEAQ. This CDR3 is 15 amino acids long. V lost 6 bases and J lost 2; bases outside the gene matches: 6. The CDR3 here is CASSSSGGGNQPQHF. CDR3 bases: TGTGCCAGCAGTTCTTCAGGGGGCGGCAATCAGCCCCAGCATTTT.

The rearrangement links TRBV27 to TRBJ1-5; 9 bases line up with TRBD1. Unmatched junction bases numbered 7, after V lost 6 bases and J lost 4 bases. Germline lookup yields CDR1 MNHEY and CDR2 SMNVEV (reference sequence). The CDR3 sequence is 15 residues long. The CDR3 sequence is CASRGTGGGNQPQHF. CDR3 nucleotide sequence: TGTGCCAGCAGGGGAACAGGGGGCGGGAATCAGCCCCAGCATTTT.

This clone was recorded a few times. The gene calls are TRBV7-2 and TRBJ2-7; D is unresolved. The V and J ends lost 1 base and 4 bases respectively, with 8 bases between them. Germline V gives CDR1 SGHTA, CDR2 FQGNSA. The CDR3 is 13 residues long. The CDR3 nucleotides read TGTGCCAGCAGCTTAGACCCCCTTTACGAGCAGTACTTC. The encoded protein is CASSLDPLYEQYF.

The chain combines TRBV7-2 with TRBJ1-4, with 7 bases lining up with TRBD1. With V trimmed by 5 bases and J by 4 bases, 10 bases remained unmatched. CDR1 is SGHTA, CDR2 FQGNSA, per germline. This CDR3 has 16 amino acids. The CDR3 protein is CASSPQGTANNEKLFF. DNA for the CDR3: TGTGCCAGCAGCCCCCAGGGGACAGCAAATAATGAAAAACTGTTTTTT.

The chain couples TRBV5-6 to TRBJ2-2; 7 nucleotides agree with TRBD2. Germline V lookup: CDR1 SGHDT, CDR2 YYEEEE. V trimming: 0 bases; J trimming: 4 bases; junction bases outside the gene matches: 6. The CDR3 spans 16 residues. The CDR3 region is CASSLGEGLRTGELFF. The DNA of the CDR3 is TGTGCCAGCAGCTTGGGGGAGGGGTTACGCACCGGGGAGCTGTTTTTT.

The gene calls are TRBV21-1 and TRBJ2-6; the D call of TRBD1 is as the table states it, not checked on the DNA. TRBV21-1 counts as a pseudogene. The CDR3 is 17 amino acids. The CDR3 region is CASSSGQSISGTNVLTF. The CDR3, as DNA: TGTGCCAGCAGCAGTGGACAGAGTATCTCTGGGACCAACGTCCTGACTTTC.

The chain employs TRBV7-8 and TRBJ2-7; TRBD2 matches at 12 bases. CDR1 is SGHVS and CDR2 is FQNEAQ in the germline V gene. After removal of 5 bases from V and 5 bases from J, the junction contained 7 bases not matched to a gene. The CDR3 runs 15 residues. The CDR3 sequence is CASSAPGLAGNEQYF. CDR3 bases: TGTGCCAGCAGCGCCCCCGGACTAGCGGGGAACGAGCAGTACTTC.

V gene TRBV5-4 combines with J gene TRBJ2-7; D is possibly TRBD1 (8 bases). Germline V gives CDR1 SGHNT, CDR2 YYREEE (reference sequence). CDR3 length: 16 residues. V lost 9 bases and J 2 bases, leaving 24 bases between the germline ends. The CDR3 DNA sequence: TGTGCCACCACGTCCGGGGGGTGGGACAGGACCTACGAGCAGTACTTC. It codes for CATTSGGWDRTYEQYF.

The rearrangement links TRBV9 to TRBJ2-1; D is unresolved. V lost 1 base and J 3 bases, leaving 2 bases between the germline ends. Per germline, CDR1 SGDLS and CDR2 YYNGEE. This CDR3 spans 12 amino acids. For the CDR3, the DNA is TGTGCCAGCAGCGTAAGCTACAATGAGCAGTTCTTC. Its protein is CASSVSYNEQFF.

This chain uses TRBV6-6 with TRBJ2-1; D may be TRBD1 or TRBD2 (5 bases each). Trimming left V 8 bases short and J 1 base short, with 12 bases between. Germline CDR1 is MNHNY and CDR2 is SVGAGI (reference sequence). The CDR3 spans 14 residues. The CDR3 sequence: CASRDGASYNEQFF. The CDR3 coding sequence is TGTGCCAGCCGGGACGGCGCGTCCTACAATGAGCAGTTCTTC.

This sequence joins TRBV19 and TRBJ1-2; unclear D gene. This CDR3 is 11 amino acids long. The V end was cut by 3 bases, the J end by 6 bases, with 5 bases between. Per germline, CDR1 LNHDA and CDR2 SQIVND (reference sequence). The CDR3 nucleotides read TGTGCCAGTAGTATTGTCGATGGCTACACCTTC. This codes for CASSIVDGYTF.